This T cell receptor (beta chain) was sequenced for a study of blood T cell repertoires in COVID-19 (dated by TCRdb to 2020 to 2022). Background on the whole study: Samples covering the acute and convalescent phases of COVID-19 were provided by collaborators in the United States, Italy and Spain. Sample metadata almost always included a de-identified subject ID, COVID-19 status, age in years and sex. Samples came from the ongoing ImmuneRACE study (first 160 participants) plus 1,254 subjects from 6 global collaborators. The repertoires were released in a freely available public database meant as a resource for research on the immune response to SARS-CoV-2. The prospective study material was composed of cDNA or gDNA derived from T cells, B-cell-depleted T cells, or PBMCs. Deeply sampled blood TCRbeta repertoires from subjects exposed to, actively infected with, or recovered from COVID-19 were included in the dataset. HLA class I and class II types, where available, came from metadata supplied by the sample provider rather than from assay-based typing.

TCRbeta CDR3 regions were amplified from genomic DNA using the immunoSEQ Assay, a bias-controlled multiplex PCR. Turning to the authors' computational methods: The number of nucleated cells in each sample was estimated from the amplification of reference gene primers within the assay. To quantify the absolute abundance of each unique TCRbeta CDR3 rearrangement, sequence reads were collapsed and filtered. For each sample, productive Simpson clonality was calculated as the square root of Simpson's diversity index across productive rearrangements. TCRdb took over this immuneACCESS table, retaining in-frame rearrangements with V and J assigned. Such tables are incomplete; in checked studies, under half of the missing clones stem from an unresolved V gene, and the remainder is unexplained. V and J calls and clone size are as listed in that table; D and trimming were resolved from the DNA. Recorded for this sample are 180,000 or so clones; about 70% of them occurred a single time. The ten top clones hold around 7.9% of the sample.

Collaborating institutions collected whole blood in K2EDTA tubes following their own protocols. For TCRbeta analysis, collaborators shipped samples as frozen whole blood, isolated PBMCs, or DNA extracted from either of those sample types. About this clone itself: The antigen it binds to is not known. Base qualities are missing; no much larger clone stands one base away.

From V the trimming removes 6 bases and from J it removes 0 bases, while the gene matches leave 5 bases of the junction unaccounted for. The germline V gene yields SNHLY for CDR1 and FYNNEI for CDR2. The CDR3 runs 15 amino acids, cysteine and phenylalanine included. The retained sequence is limited to the CDR3, 45 bases, with the frame set at the first base. What the study reported, not specific to this receptor: How much clinical and demographic metadata was included differed by source and by participant, and the metadata was provided uncurated.

Material: peripheral blood. This clonotype was obtained from a woman in her forties or fifties with active or convalescent COVID-19. This sequence uses TRBV2 and TRBJ2-3; the central 8 bases match TRBD2. The nucleotide sequence reads TGTGCCAGCAGGTCGGGGGGGATTAGCACAGATACGCAGTATTTT. This sequence encodes CASRSGGISTDTQYF.